One sample yielded the 20 T cell receptor beta chains listed below, sequenced in a study of vaccination and CD4 T cells after COVID-19. Stated treatment: approximately 11-day PBMC culture with coronavirus spike peptide pools or control peptides (ViraFEST assay). Cultured CD4+ T cell DNA was sequenced using the Oncomine TCR Beta short-read assay. TCRdb fed the PCR reads into MiXCR, producing one record per CDR3 protein. The sample has around 2,900 distinct CDR3 sequences, nearly 85% seen once; the top ten hold just over 35%. Their antigen targets remain unknown. Sequences were obtained from CD4+ T cells from blood, cultured in vitro. These receptors all come from a human donor who had recovered from COVID-19.

This clonotype was counted a single time. The DNA of the CDR3 is TGTGCCAGCAGCTCAGACGTATTGGACACTGAAGCTTTCTTT. It translates to CASSSDVLDTEAFF. The rearrangement uses TRBV7-9 and TRBJ1-1; unclear D gene. V was trimmed by 4 bases and J by 3 bases, leaving 12 bases between them. The length of the CDR3 is 14 residues. CDR1 and CDR2 from the germline V gene are SEHNR and FQNEAQ (reference sequence).

The chain couples TRBV20-1 to TRBJ2-5; the D gene could be TRBD1 or TRBD2 (5 bases each). From germline, CDR1 is DFQATT and CDR2 SNEGSKA (reference sequence). This CDR3 comprises 15 residues. Trimming removed 6 bases at V and 2 bases at J, with 19 bases between. The CDR3 nucleotides are TGCAGTGCCCTTCCGTTTATGGGGGTGCAAGAGACCCAGTACTTC. As protein: CSALPFMGVQETQYF.

V gene TRBV7-3 combines with J gene TRBJ2-2, with 9 bases matching TRBD2. CDR1 SGHTA and CDR2 FQGTGA come from the germline V gene. The J segment lost 5 bases and the V segment lost 5 bases, leaving 9 bases of the junction unmatched. This CDR3 spans 16 amino acids. CDR3 residues: CASSDRAGGVTGELFF. In DNA form, the CDR3 reads TGTGCCAGCAGCGACCGAGCGGGGGGCGTGACCGGGGAGCTGTTTTTT.

J is TRBJ2-3 and V is TRBV7-2, with D possibly being TRBD2 (5 bases). Germline V gene lookup returns CDR1 SGHTA and CDR2 FQGNSA. The ends were cut back, 4 bases at V and 4 bases at J, with 12 bases in the middle. This CDR3 is 14 amino acids long. CDR3 residues: CASSSRPSPDTQYF. The CDR3 coding sequence is TGTGCCAGCAGCTCCAGGCCTAGCCCAGATACGCAGTATTTT.

Within the sample, this clonotype is large. The rearrangement links TRBV5-1 to TRBJ1-2; possible D gene TRBD1, 5 bases. CDR3 length: 15 amino acids. From germline, CDR1 is SGHRS and CDR2 YFSETQ. Between the trimmed V and J ends, which lost 4 bases and 2 bases, there was a span of 15 bases. DNA of the CDR3: TGCGCCAGCAGCCCCGGAGCCGGGGCGAACTATGGCTACACCTTC. This encodes CASSPGAGANYGYTF.

A single count supports this clonotype. The CDR3 is CSAGQRSTDTQYF. CDR3 nucleotides: TGCAGCGCCGGACAGAGAAGCACAGATACGCAGTATTTT. This chain joins TRBV29-1 and TRBJ2-3; possible D gene TRBD1, 6 bases. Germline CDR1 and CDR2: SQVTM and ANQGSEA. The CDR3 loop spans 13 amino acids. Trimming pared 7 bases from V and 0 bases from J, leaving 11 bases between.

V usage is TRBV19 and J usage is TRBJ1-5; 9 nucleotides line up with TRBD1. The J segment lost 4 bases and the V segment lost 3 bases, leaving 7 bases of the junction unmatched. Germline CDR1 LNHDA, CDR2 SQIVND (reference sequence). This CDR3 is 16 amino acids long. The CDR3 nucleotides read TGTGCCAGTAGTATCGGCCGGGACAGGGAGAATCAGCCCCAGCATTTT. This sequence encodes CASSIGRDRENQPQHF.

The V and J genes are TRBV7-9 and TRBJ2-1, with TRBD2 identical over 14 bases. Germline CDR1 SEHNR, CDR2 FQNEAQ (reference sequence). J lost 9 bases, V lost 2 bases, and 9 bases had no gene match. This CDR3 is 17 amino acids long. CDR3 DNA sequence: TGTGCCAGCAGCTTATTACGACTAGCGGGGGGGAGGAGTGAGCAGTTCTTC. It translates to CASSLLRLAGGRSEQFF.

The CDR3 nucleotides read TGCAGTGGGAGGGAGGATAGCAATCAGCCCCAGCATTTT. Protein sequence: CSGREDSNQPQHF. The chain uses TRBV20-1 and TRBJ1-5; D is undetermined. V was trimmed by 7 bases and J by 0 bases, leaving 10 bases between them. Per the germline V gene, CDR1 is DFQATT and CDR2 is SNEGSKA (reference sequence). This CDR3 contains 13 residues.

The rearrangement uses TRBV20-1 and TRBJ1-2; D possibly corresponds to TRBD1 (5 bases). Per the germline V gene, CDR1 is DFQATT and CDR2 is SNEGSKA (reference sequence). This CDR3 is 11 amino acids long. The DNA for the CDR3 is TGCAGCAACCGGGACGGCTATGGCTACACCTTC. Translated, it gives CSNRDGYGYTF.

V and J are TRBV6-5 and TRBJ2-7, with D uncertain. Germline lookup yields CDR1 MNHEY and CDR2 SVGAGI. This CDR3 is built from 14 residues. V lost 0 bases to trimming and J lost 4 bases, with 10 bases between them. CDR3 sequence reads: CASSYSLGIYEQYF. The CDR3 DNA reads TGTGCCAGCAGTTACTCGCTGGGTATTTACGAGCAGTACTTC.

The J gene is TRBJ2-7, the V gene TRBV20-1, with 7 bases lining up with TRBD1. The CDR3 is made up of 14 amino acids. In germline, CDR1 is DFQATT, CDR2 SNEGSKA (reference sequence). Trimming cost V 5 bases and J 2 bases; bases outside gene matches: 9. CDR3 DNA: TGCAGTGCTGAGATGGGGACAGCCACCTACGAGCAGTACTTC. Its protein product is CSAEMGTATYEQYF.

The rearrangement links TRBV25-1 to TRBJ2-5; tentative D call: TRBD1 (5 bases). Trimming removed 0 bases at V and 5 bases at J, with 10 bases between. CDR3 size: 14 residues. CDR1 is MGHDK and CDR2 is SYGVNS in the germline V gene. The CDR3 DNA is TGTGCCAGCAGTGAATACAGGGTTCGGGAGACCCAGTACTTC. It yields the protein CASSEYRVRETQYF.

This sequence joins TRBV6-1 and TRBJ1-1; a possible D gene is TRBD1 (6 bases). Trimming pared 4 bases from V and 11 bases from J, leaving 11 bases between. This CDR3 is 11 amino acids long. Germline V gene sequence: CDR1 MNHNS, CDR2 SASEGT. CDR3 nucleotide sequence: TGTGCCAGCAGTGGCCACAGGGCTGCTTTCTTT. The encoded protein is CASSGHRAAFF.

The chain combines TRBV6-1 with TRBJ1-4; D call uncertain. V was pared by 5 bases and J by 8 bases, with 12 bases between. Germline CDR1 and CDR2: MNHNS and SASEGT. The CDR3 loop spans 13 amino acids. The CDR3 bases are TGTGCCAGCAGTCTCTCGGGGAGCGAAAAACTGTTTTTT. Its protein product is CASSLSGSEKLFF.

The chain combines TRBV6-4 with TRBJ2-2, with D perhaps given as TRBD1 or TRBD2 (5 bases each). This CDR3 region has 16 residues. Germline V gives CDR1 MRHNA, CDR2 SNTAGT. The V and J ends lost 5 bases and 0 bases respectively, with 13 bases between them. The CDR3 DNA is TGTGCCAGCAGTCTTTTCGAGGGGTCGAACACCGGGGAGCTGTTTTTT. This codes for CASSLFEGSNTGELFF.

This chain joins TRBV12-3 or TRBV12-4 and TRBJ1-5; 7 bases fit TRBD1. Trimming took 6 bases from V and 1 from J; bases not matched to a gene: 9. The CDR3 consists of 16 residues. The CDR3 DNA reads TGTGCCAGCAGCCAAGACAGGGTTTGGAGCAATCAGCCCCAGCATTTT. It encodes CASSQDRVWSNQPQHF.

This clonotype is termed large. The chain couples TRBV29-1 to TRBJ1-1; D unresolved. Germline V gene sequence: CDR1 SQVTM, CDR2 ANQGSEA. V was clipped by 4 bases and J by 1 base, with 16 bases between them. The CDR3 is made up of 15 amino acids. The chain's CDR3 is CSVAFSMGGNTEAFF. CDR3 nucleotide sequence: TGCAGCGTTGCCTTCTCCATGGGAGGGAACACTGAAGCTTTCTTT.

J is TRBJ1-2 and V is TRBV29-1; 7 nucleotides align to TRBD1. Germline CDR1 reads SQVTM; CDR2 reads ANQGSEA. The CDR3 sequence is 13 residues long. V trimming: 6 bases; J trimming: 1 base; junction bases outside the gene matches: 5. CDR3 amino acids: CSVVQGGNYGYTF. In DNA form, the CDR3 reads TGCAGCGTGGTTCAGGGGGGTAACTATGGCTACACCTTC.

V is TRBV6-5 and J is TRBJ2-3; 7 nucleotides match TRBD1. V trimming: 0 bases; J trimming: 4 bases; junction bases outside the gene matches: 10. This CDR3 contains 17 residues. Germline assignment: CDR1 MNHEY and CDR2 SVGAGI. Here the CDR3 DNA reads TGTGCCAGCAGTTACTCCTTTCAGGCAGGGGGAGCAGATACGCAGTATTTT. It encodes CASSYSFQAGGADTQYF.